The clone carrying this T cell receptor beta chain showed up many times. The junction shows a germline mismatch at one end, possibly a read error. These data originate in a study of blood T cell repertoires in COVID-19. The repertoire was sequenced with immunoSEQ multiplex PCR; TCRdb's copy has only in-frame clones and lacks some. The sample includes about 60,000 clones, around 85% seen only once; the top ten take around 16%. The CDR3 contains 12 residues. Germline V gene sequence: CDR1 SEHNR, CDR2 FQNEAQ (reference sequence). This sequence was found in a human donor in a cohort sampled during active COVID-19. This chain uses TRBV7-9 with TRBJ2-7; 12 bases map to TRBD2. The specimen sequenced was peripheral blood. The CDR3 sequence is CASSSRTSGTNF. In nucleotides, the CDR3 is TGTGCCAGCAGCTCTCGGACTAGCGGGACGAACTTC.